Detailed here is one T cell receptor beta chain. V lost 0 bases and J 8 bases, leaving 10 bases between the germline ends. This CDR3 has 14 amino acids. Germline V CDR1 and CDR2: MNHEY, SVGAGI. The repertoire was sequenced with immunoSEQ multiplex PCR; TCRdb's copy has only in-frame clones and lacks some. Of 40,000 to 55,000 clones in the sample, 70% to 75% were seen once. This entry comes from a study of T cell clones after liver transplantation. Background on the study: As an antigen-independent comparator, third-party-reactive TCRbeta sequences came from pre-transplant mixed lymphocyte reactions. Without induction therapy, subjects received standard immunosuppression until 12-24 months post-transplant.

Sorting of unstimulated PBMCs yielded separate CD3+CD4+ and CD3+CD8+ fractions. Sequencing was performed on CD4+ T cells from blood, taken about 56 months after liver transplant. The source of this sequence is a human patient who received a liver transplant. These T cells may partly come from the graft donor. The chain links TRBV6-5 to TRBJ1-4; D possibly corresponds to TRBD1 (5 bases). The CDR3 DNA reads as TGTGCCAGCAGTTACTCTGGGGGAGTAGAAAAACTGTTTTTT. Its protein is CASSYSGGVEKLFF.